Each of the 30 T cell receptor beta chains below was sequenced from the same sample in a study of T cells in tumors after PD-1 blockade. TCRdb's copy holds only in-frame clones and misses some; the assay was immunoSEQ multiplex PCR. The sample lists under 2,000 clones, less than 75% seen once, with approximately 41% in the top ten. The source material was tumor tissue, sampled before anti-PD-1 treatment. Receptors were obtained from a human donor with cutaneous squamous cell carcinoma.

CDR3 sequence (DNA): TGCGCCAGCAGCTTTGGGGGGGCTAGCACAGATACGCAGTATTTT. Residues: CASSFGGASTDTQYF. The chain carries TRBV5-1 and TRBJ2-3, with D possibly TRBD2 on 7 matching bases. Trimming cost V 2 bases and J 0 bases, with 10 bases left between them. CDR1 is SGHRS and CDR2 is YFSETQ in the germline V gene. The CDR3 spans 15 residues.

This clone has just a few counts. The chain employs TRBV5-1 and TRBJ2-7, with TRBD1 identical over 10 bases. The V segment lost 0 bases and the J segment 5 bases; nucleotides outside the gene matches: 5. The germline CDR1 and CDR2 sequences are SGHRS and YFSETQ. CDR3 length: 15 amino acids. CDR3 nucleotides: TGCGCCAGCAGCTTGGACGGACAGGGGGTCCACGAGCAGTACTTC. Residues: CASSLDGQGVHEQYF.

CDR3 bases: TGTGCCAGCAGCCCTGCGGGGCGGGGTGAAGAAAAACTGTTTTTT. Its protein is CASSPAGRGEEKLFF. The chain combines TRBV7-2 with TRBJ1-4; D is possibly TRBD1 (5 bases). Trimming pared 5 bases from V and 8 bases from J, leaving 18 bases between. Germline V gives CDR1 SGHTA, CDR2 FQGNSA. This CDR3 has 15 amino acids. Full variable domain (missing parts from reference TRBV7-2 and TRBJ1-4): GAGVSQSPSNKVTEKGKDVELRCDPISGHTALYWYRQSLGQGLEFLIYFQGNSAPDKSGLPSDRFSAERTGGSVSTLTIQRTQQEDSAVYLCASSPAGRGEEKLFFGSGTQLSVL.

The chain combines TRBV18 with TRBJ1-5, with D tentatively TRBD1 (5 bases). The V end lost 2 bases, the J end lost 5 bases, and 10 bases lay between the germline ends. The CDR3 totals 14 residues. Germline CDR1 is KGHSH and CDR2 is LQKENI. The CDR3 reads CASSPGWGDQPQHF. CDR3 DNA sequence: TGTGCCAGCTCACCAGGGTGGGGGGATCAGCCCCAGCATTTT.

V usage is TRBV12-3 or TRBV12-4 and J usage is TRBJ2-3; D gene unclear. The CDR3 is made up of 12 amino acids. The V end lost 2 bases, the J end lost 5 bases, and 5 bases lay between the germline ends. DNA of the CDR3: TGTGCCAGCAGTTTATGGGGAGATACGCAGTATTTT. As protein: CASSLWGDTQYF.

The gene calls are TRBV4-1 and TRBJ2-2; 7 nucleotides align to TRBD1. Losses at the gene ends were 0 bases for V and 0 bases for J; bases not matched to a gene: 4. Germline lookup yields CDR1 MGHRA and CDR2 YSYEKL. The CDR3 loop spans 17 amino acids. CDR3 in amino acids: CASSQDLGQANTGELFF. CDR3 nucleotides: TGCGCCAGCAGCCAAGATCTAGGACAGGCGAACACCGGGGAGCTGTTTTTT.

The J gene is TRBJ1-2, the V gene TRBV3-1 (or the pseudogene TRBV3-2), with 7 bases identical to TRBD1. V trimming: 0 bases; J trimming: 4 bases; junction bases outside the gene matches: 2. Germline assignment: CDR1 LGHDT and CDR2 YNNKEL (reference sequence). This CDR3 comprises 14 residues. CDR3 bases: TGTGCCAGCAGCCAAGAAGCAGGGGGCTATGGCTACACCTTC. Its translation: CASSQEAGGYGYTF.

The chain uses TRBV7-9 and TRBJ2-7; no clear D. Germline-derived CDR1 and CDR2 are SEHNR and FQNEAQ (reference sequence). The CDR3 extends over 14 amino acids. V lost 1 base, J lost 2 bases, and 9 bases lay in between. This CDR3 is CASSLDLGPYEQYF. The CDR3 DNA reads as TGTGCCAGCAGCTTAGATCTGGGTCCCTACGAGCAGTACTTC.

The chain carries TRBV5-8 and TRBJ1-1; D is perhaps TRBD1 (5 bases). The V end was cut by 0 bases, the J end by 4 bases, with 10 bases between. This CDR3 is built from 14 residues. The germline V gene has CDR1 SGHTS and CDR2 YDEGEE. The CDR3: CASSLGRVRTEAFF. DNA of the CDR3: TGTGCCAGCAGCTTGGGCAGGGTACGCACTGAAGCTTTCTTT.

This clone was recorded a few times. The CDR3 loop is CASSMQNSYEQYF. The CDR3 region has the DNA TGTGCCAGTAGTATGCAGAACTCCTACGAGCAGTACTTC. The chain links TRBV19 to TRBJ2-7; unclear D gene. Germline V gene sequence: CDR1 LNHDA, CDR2 SQIVND (reference sequence). The ends were cut back, 3 bases at V and 0 bases at J, with 6 bases in the middle. This CDR3 is built from 13 residues.

This rearrangement joins TRBV29-1 to TRBJ1-1; no clear D gene. Germline loops: CDR1 SQVTM, CDR2 ANQGSEA. Between the trimmed V and J ends, which lost 7 bases and 1 base, there was a span of 4 bases. The CDR3 runs 10 residues. The CDR3 DNA follows: TGCAGCGCCCAGAACACTGAAGCTTTCTTT. This sequence encodes CSAQNTEAFF.

The chain links TRBV10-3 to TRBJ2-4, with 8 bases aligning to TRBD1. The V gene's germline CDR1 is ENHRY and CDR2 SYGVKD. The V and J ends lost 6 bases and 5 bases, in that order; junction bases with no gene match: 0. The CDR3 spans 12 residues. The CDR3 region has the DNA TGTGCCATCAGGGACAGGGAAAACATTCAGTACTTC. It codes for CAIRDRENIQYF.

The chain uses TRBV7-9 and TRBJ1-1; possibly TRBD1 for D (6 bases). V gave up 5 bases and J gave up 5 bases, with 12 bases separating them. Germline assignment: CDR1 SEHNR and CDR2 FQNEAQ (reference sequence). The CDR3 has 13 residues. The CDR3 reads CASSRPQGTEAFF. For the CDR3, the DNA is TGTGCCAGCAGCAGACCCCAGGGGACTGAAGCTTTCTTT.

The CDR3 sequence: CASSSQGALDEQFF. CDR3 in DNA: TGCGCCAGCAGCTCTCAGGGGGCTTTGGATGAGCAGTTCTTC. The chain uses TRBV5-1 and TRBJ2-1; 8 bases map to TRBD1. The V and J ends lost 3 bases and 8 bases, in that order; junction bases with no gene match: 7. There are 14 residues in the CDR3. Germline V gene sequence: CDR1 SGHRS, CDR2 YFSETQ.

The chain uses TRBV28 and TRBJ1-5; 10 bases map to TRBD1. The germline CDR1 and CDR2 sequences are MDHEN and SYDVKM. The V segment lost 4 bases and the J segment 2 bases; nucleotides outside the gene matches: 2. The CDR3 is 15 amino acids. CDR3 protein: CASSSGTGGNQPQHF. CDR3 coding DNA: TGTGCCAGCAGTTCCGGGACAGGGGGCAATCAGCCCCAGCATTTT. Based on the CDR3 plus reference TRBV28 and TRBJ1-5, the full variable domain is DVKVTQSSRYLVKRTGEKVFLECVQDMDHENMFWYRQDPGLGLRLIYFSYDVKMKEKGDIPEGYSVSREKKERFSLILESASTNQTSMYLCASSSGTGGNQPQHFGDGTRLSIL.

The rearrangement uses TRBV7-9 and TRBJ1-2, with D hard to call. The germline gives CDR1 SEHNR, CDR2 FQNEAQ (reference sequence). The V and J ends lost 8 bases and 0 bases respectively, with 4 bases between them. This CDR3 has 11 residues. CDR3 residues: CASGTNYGYTF. The CDR3 DNA reads as TGTGCCAGCGGTACTAACTATGGCTACACCTTC.

V gene TRBV2 combines with J gene TRBJ2-1; TRBD2 agrees at 9 bases. CDR1 is SNHLY, CDR2 FYNNEI, per germline. The CDR3 runs 15 residues. The V and J ends lost 8 bases and 5 bases, in that order; junction bases with no gene match: 10. For the CDR3, the DNA is TGTGCCAGCGGCGGAGCGGGGGGCCTCGACAATGAGCAGTTCTTC. Translation: CASGGAGGLDNEQFF.

Relative to its sample, this clone is large (0.1 to 1%). The chain has TRBV5-6 and TRBJ1-2; 10 nucleotides line up with TRBD1. The J segment lost 9 bases and the V segment lost 5 bases, leaving 7 bases of the junction unmatched. The CDR3 has 13 residues. In germline, CDR1 is SGHDT, CDR2 YYEEEE. The CDR3 protein is CASRRQGALRYTF. CDR3 in DNA: TGTGCCAGCAGACGACAGGGGGCGCTTCGCTACACCTTC.

CDR3 loop: CASGSGTGTSDTQYF. CDR3 in DNA: TGTGCCAGCGGTTCGGGGACAGGAACGTCAGATACGCAGTATTTT. The chain links TRBV7-9 to TRBJ2-3, with 8 bases fitting TRBD1. V trimming: 8 bases; J trimming: 4 bases; junction bases outside the gene matches: 11. CDR3 size: 15 residues. CDR1 and CDR2 from the germline V gene are SEHNR and FQNEAQ (reference sequence).

This clone was found a few times. J is TRBJ2-7 and V is TRBV6-5, with 8 bases lining up with TRBD1. CDR3 size: 15 residues. Trimming at V came to 6 bases and at J to 2 bases, leaving 9 bases not matched to a gene. Germline V gene sequence: CDR1 MNHEY, CDR2 SVGAGI. CDR3 coding DNA: TGTGCCAGCAGAACCGTCGGGACAGGCACCTACGAGCAGTACTTC. As protein: CASRTVGTGTYEQYF.

V is TRBV7-2 and J is TRBJ2-1; D might be TRBD2 (6 bases). Trimming took 8 bases from V and 5 from J, leaving 22 bases between them. From germline, CDR1 is SGHTA and CDR2 FQGNSA. The CDR3 has 16 residues. The CDR3 DNA reads TGTGCCAGCCTCGGATCGCCGGGGGTGACCGACAATGAGCAGTTCTTC. It yields the protein CASLGSPGVTDNEQFF.

V gene TRBV2 combines with J gene TRBJ1-5; D gene ambiguous. V was cut by 6 bases and J by 7 bases, with 10 bases left in between. The CDR3 extends over 12 amino acids. The germline V gene encodes CDR1 SNHLY and CDR2 FYNNEI. The chain's CDR3 is CASSVDRQPQHF. The CDR3 nucleotides are TGTGCCAGCAGCGTGGACCGACAGCCCCAGCATTTT. Combining the CDR3 with reference TRBV2 and TRBJ1-5 gives the whole variable domain EPEVTQTPSHQVTQMGQEVILRCVPISNHLYFYWYRQILGQKVEFLVSFYNNEISEKSEIFDDQFSVERPDGSNFTLKIRSTKLEDSAMYFCASSVDRQPQHFGDGTRLSIL.

The rearrangement uses TRBV7-6 and TRBJ2-5, with D possibly TRBD1 on 6 matching bases. This CDR3 has 14 residues. V was clipped by 1 base and J by 1 base, with 7 bases between them. Germline lookup yields CDR1 SGHVS and CDR2 FNYEAQ. The CDR3 DNA sequence: TGTGCCAGCAGCTTAGGGACAGTCCAAGAGACCCAGTACTTC. This codes for CASSLGTVQETQYF.

The chain is built from TRBV28 and TRBJ1-4; 7 bases line up with TRBD1. The CDR3 is 14 residues long. V shed 4 bases, J shed 3 bases, and the junction held 2 bases outside the gene matches. Germline assignment: CDR1 MDHEN and CDR2 SYDVKM. The CDR3 nucleotides read TGTGCCAGCAGTTACGGGACAGCTAATGAAAAACTGTTTTTT. Protein sequence: CASSYGTANEKLFF.

This chain uses TRBV29-1 with TRBJ1-1; D might be TRBD1 (5 bases). Germline CDR1 SQVTM, CDR2 ANQGSEA. With 6 bases removed from V and 5 bases from J, the gap between germline ends came to 13 bases. The CDR3 has 12 amino acids. CDR3 region: CSVSLGETEAFF. The DNA for the CDR3 is TGCAGCGTCTCGTTAGGGGAGACTGAAGCTTTCTTT.

As regards this clone: The sample has other DNA sequences that encode this CDR3 too. The rearrangement joins TRBV29-1 to TRBJ1-1; unclear D gene. V gave up 6 bases and J gave up 1 base, with 3 bases separating them. The CDR3 totals 10 residues. Per the germline V gene, CDR1 is SQVTM and CDR2 is ANQGSEA. The CDR3 protein is CSVQNTEAFF. The CDR3 nucleotides read TGCAGCGTCCAGAACACTGAAGCTTTCTTT.

The chain joins TRBV21-1 to TRBJ1-2. TRBV21-1 is reported as a pseudogene. CDR3 length: 16 amino acids. The CDR3: CASSKPPRAADYGYTF. CDR3 sequence (DNA): TGTGCCAGCAGCAAACCCCCCCGAGCGGCGGATTATGGCTACACCTTC.

This sequence joins TRBV29-1 and TRBJ2-3; 9 bases align to TRBD2. Germline V gene data show CDR1 as SQVTM and CDR2 as ANQGSEA. V trimming: 1 base; J trimming: 4 bases; junction bases outside the gene matches: 3. This CDR3 has 14 amino acids. CDR3 DNA: TGCAGCGTTGAAGGAGGCGGGGGGGCAGATACGCAGTATTTT. This translates into CSVEGGGGADTQYF.

V is TRBV7-9 and J is TRBJ1-6, with a weak D call TRBD1 (5 bases). Germline V CDR1 and CDR2: SEHNR, FQNEAQ (reference sequence). The CDR3 runs 13 residues. The V end lost 5 bases, the J end lost 7 bases, and 9 bases lay between the germline ends. The CDR3: CASSRDLNSPLHF. The DNA of the CDR3 is TGTGCCAGCAGCCGGGACCTGAATTCACCCCTCCACTTT.

The chain has TRBV27 and TRBJ2-3, with D unclear. Trimming stripped 5 bases from V and 6 bases from J, with 9 bases between. Germline values: CDR1 MNHEY, CDR2 SMNVEV (reference sequence). This CDR3 has 12 amino acids. This CDR3 reads CASSVGADTQYF. The DNA for the CDR3 is TGTGCCAGCAGTGTAGGAGCGGATACGCAGTATTTT.